The 18 T cell receptor beta chains in this list originate from one sample, sequenced in a study of blood T cells in healthy people across ages. Primers used in a second PCR of about 7 to 12 cycles were a sample-barcoded 5' primer and a J-beta primer mix. TCRdb reprocessed the 5' RACE reads via MiXCR and lists one record per CDR3 protein. The sample carries around 800,000 distinct CDR3 sequences, approximately 65% recorded once. Sequenced material: blood. Receptor source: a man aged 30 to 39 in good health.

For this clonotype: One base away lies a much larger clone, so this may be a sequencing read error. The chain joins TRBV6-6 to TRBJ2-1; 10 nucleotides line up with TRBD2. Germline V lookup: CDR1 MNHNY, CDR2 SVGAGI (reference sequence). V shed 0 bases and J 9 bases; nucleotides not matched to a gene: 11. The CDR3 is 17 residues long. The CDR3 DNA is TGTGCCAGCAGTTACTCGGGAAGCGGGGGGGCCGAACGTGAGCAGTTCTTC. Its protein product is CASSYSGSGGAEREQFF.

With regard to this clonotype: An end of the junction differs from the germline gene, which may be a read error. J is TRBJ2-5 and V is TRBV7-2, with 8 bases that match TRBD1. The CDR3 has 16 amino acids. Per the germline V gene, CDR1 is SGHTA and CDR2 is FQGNSA. DNA of the CDR3: TGTGCCTGCAGCTTAGGAGGCGGACAGGGACAAGAGACCCAGTACTTC. The encoded protein is CACSLGGGQGQETQYF.

This chain uses TRBV6-5 with TRBJ1-6, with D possibly TRBD1 on 6 matching bases. Trimming removed 5 bases at V and 8 bases at J, with 16 bases between. Germline values: CDR1 MNHEY, CDR2 SVGAGI. This CDR3 has 15 amino acids. For the CDR3, the DNA is TGTGCCAGCAGTCTACAGGGTCCCCGGGATTCACCCCTCCACTTT. It translates to CASSLQGPRDSPLHF.

This clonotype was seen a handful of times. The J gene is TRBJ2-5, the V gene TRBV7-2, with D hard to call. V shed 0 bases and J shed 5 bases, with 7 bases lying between them. This CDR3 contains 13 residues. CDR1 and CDR2 from the germline V gene are SGHTA and FQGNSA. The DNA of the CDR3 is TGTGCCAGCAGCTTAGCGTATATGGAGACCCAGTACTTC. It codes for CASSLAYMETQYF.

The rearrangement links TRBV10-3 to TRBJ2-5, with D possibly being TRBD1 (5 bases). CDR1 is ENHRY, CDR2 SYGVKD, per germline. The V and J ends lost 6 bases and 2 bases respectively, with 19 bases between them. CDR3 size: 16 residues. As DNA, the CDR3 is TGTGCCATCAGGGAACACTTGGAGACAGTACAAGAGACCCAGTACTTC. Amino acid sequence: CAIREHLETVQETQYF.

V and J are TRBV20-1 and TRBJ1-2; D might be TRBD1 (6 bases). The CDR3 is 14 residues long. V gave up 0 bases and J gave up 2 bases, with 10 bases separating them. Germline lookup yields CDR1 DFQATT and CDR2 SNEGSKA (reference sequence). The CDR3, as DNA: TGCAGTGCTAGAGATAGGGGGACAAACTATGGCTACACCTTC. It is translated as CSARDRGTNYGYTF.

There are a few counts of this clonotype. This chain links TRBV20-1 with TRBJ1-2, with D possibly matching TRBD1 (5 bases). The CDR3 runs to 13 residues. CDR1 and CDR2 (germline): DFQATT, SNEGSKA (reference sequence). V was shortened by 5 bases and J by 1 base, with 11 bases between the two germline ends. CDR3 sequence reads: CSAEGLLNYGYTF. CDR3 nucleotides: TGCAGTGCTGAGGGACTTCTTAACTATGGCTACACCTTC.

This chain uses TRBV29-1 with TRBJ1-2; possibly TRBD1 for D (5 bases). The CDR3 loop spans 14 amino acids. Trimming took off 3 bases at V and 7 bases at J, with 18 bases between the two ends. Germline lookup yields CDR1 SQVTM and CDR2 ANQGSEA. The CDR3 loop is CSVDAIGGYRGYTF. In DNA form, the CDR3 reads TGCAGCGTTGATGCGATCGGGGGGTATCGTGGCTACACCTTC. Full variable domain (rest looked up from reference TRBV29-1 and TRBJ1-2): SAVISQKPSRDICQRGTSLTIQCQVDSQVTMMFWYRQQPGQSLTLIATANQGSEATYESGFVIDKFPISRPNLTFSTLTVSNMSPEDSSIYLCSVDAIGGYRGYTFGSGTRLTVV.

The chain is built from TRBV20-1 and TRBJ2-3; 8 bases agree with TRBD2. The trim removed 2 bases at V and 4 bases at J, leaving 8 bases unmatched. The germline V gene has CDR1 DFQATT and CDR2 SNEGSKA (reference sequence). The CDR3 loop spans 15 amino acids. CDR3 coding DNA: TGCAGTGCTAGATCGGGCAGCGGGGGTGCAGATACGCAGTATTTT. Translated, it gives CSARSGSGGADTQYF.

The chain combines TRBV7-2 with TRBJ2-1; 12 nucleotides match TRBD2. Trimming at V came to 7 bases and at J to 0 bases, leaving 13 bases not matched to a gene. The CDR3 is made up of 19 amino acids. CDR1 is SGHTA, CDR2 FQGNSA, per germline. The CDR3 protein is CASTPRGLAGGSSYNEQFF. The CDR3, as DNA: TGTGCCAGCACCCCGCGCGGGCTAGCGGGGGGGAGCTCCTACAATGAGCAGTTCTTC.

The chain joins TRBV20-1 to TRBJ2-1; D unresolved. V lost 3 bases, J lost 7 bases, and 10 bases lay in between. Germline CDR1 and CDR2: DFQATT and SNEGSKA (reference sequence). This CDR3 is 12 amino acids long. The CDR3 spells CSASFSVNEQFF. The DNA for the CDR3 is TGCAGTGCTAGCTTTTCCGTGAATGAGCAGTTCTTC.

CDR3 residues: CANPGTGFDTQYF. In nucleotides, the CDR3 is TGTGCCAATCCCGGGACAGGGTTTGATACGCAGTATTTT. The chain couples TRBV12-3 or TRBV12-4 to TRBJ2-3; TRBD1 matches at 9 bases. After removal of 10 bases from V and 6 bases from J, the junction contained 8 bases not matched to a gene. This CDR3 spans 13 amino acids.

The rearrangement uses TRBV28 and TRBJ2-3, with D tentatively TRBD2 (6 bases). V was shortened by 7 bases and J by 3 bases, with 17 bases between the two germline ends. CDR1 and CDR2 from the germline V gene are MDHEN and SYDVKM. The CDR3 consists of 15 residues. CDR3 bases: TGTGCCAGCATCCTCGGGGCTGGGGGGACAGATACGCAGTATTTT. It yields the protein CASILGAGGTDTQYF.

V and J are TRBV28 and TRBJ2-1; 8 bases align to TRBD2. Germline CDR1 reads MDHEN; CDR2 reads SYDVKM. V dropped 7 bases and J dropped 9; count of bases not matched to a gene: 5. The CDR3 length is 12 residues. In nucleotides, the CDR3 is TGTGCCAGCACCGGGACTAGAGGTGAGCAGTTCTTC. Its protein product is CASTGTRGEQFF.

In its sample, this clonotype was seen a few times. The chain combines TRBV4-2 with TRBJ2-1; D is perhaps TRBD1 (5 bases). V lost 6 bases and J lost 0, with 12 bases in between. Germline V gene data show CDR1 as LGHNA and CDR2 as YNFKEQ. The CDR3 totals 15 residues. The CDR3 here is CASSAAGPSYNEQFF. CDR3 coding DNA: TGTGCCAGCAGTGCCGCAGGGCCCTCCTACAATGAGCAGTTCTTC.

The sample holds one count of this clonotype. This sequence joins TRBV14 and TRBJ2-1, with D perhaps given as TRBD1 or TRBD2 (7 bases each). The CDR3 has 14 amino acids. V was pared by 6 bases and J by 5 bases, with 14 bases between. Per germline, CDR1 SGHDN and CDR2 FVKESK. The CDR3: CASSQGGYNNEQFF. In DNA form, the CDR3 reads TGTGCCAGCAGTCAGGGGGGGTACAACAATGAGCAGTTCTTC.

This clonotype was counted a single time. The genes are TRBV20-1 and TRBJ2-4; the match to TRBD1 covers 8 bases. TRBJ2-7 explains the end of the DNA better; the J call may be wrong. CDR3 size: 15 residues. CDR1 is DFQATT and CDR2 is SNEGSKA in the germline V gene (reference sequence). The chain's CDR3 is CSADQTRTGSGEQYF. The CDR3 bases are TGCAGTGCCGATCAAACCCGGACAGGGTCGGGCGAGCAGTACTTC.

Worth noting for this clonotype: The junction and the germline gene differ at one end; a read error may be behind it. The chain employs TRBV20-1 and TRBJ1-5; maybe TRBD1 (6 bases). There are 13 residues in the CDR3. Per germline, CDR1 DFQATT and CDR2 SNEGSKA (reference sequence). The CDR3 reads CSAGDRGAQPQHF. The CDR3 coding sequence is TGCAGTGCTGGAGATCGGGGGGCTCAGCCCCAGCATTTT.